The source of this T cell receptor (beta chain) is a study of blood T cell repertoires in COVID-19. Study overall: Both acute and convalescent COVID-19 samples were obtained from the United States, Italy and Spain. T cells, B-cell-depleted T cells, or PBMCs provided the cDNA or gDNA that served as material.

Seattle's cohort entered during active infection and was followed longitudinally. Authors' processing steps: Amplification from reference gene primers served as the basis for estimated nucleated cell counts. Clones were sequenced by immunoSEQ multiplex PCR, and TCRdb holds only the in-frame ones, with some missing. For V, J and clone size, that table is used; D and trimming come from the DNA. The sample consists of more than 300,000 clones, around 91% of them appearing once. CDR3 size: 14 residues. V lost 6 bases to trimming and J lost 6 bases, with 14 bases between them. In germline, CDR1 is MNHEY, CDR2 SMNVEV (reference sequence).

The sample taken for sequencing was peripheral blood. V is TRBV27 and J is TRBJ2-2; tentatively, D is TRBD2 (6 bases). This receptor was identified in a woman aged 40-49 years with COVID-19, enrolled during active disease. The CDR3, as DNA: TGTGCCAGCAGAGTGGGGGGAGCGGCCGGGGAGCTGTTTTTT. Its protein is CASRVGGAAGELFF.